This is a list of T cell receptor beta chains from one sample in a study of shared clonotypes between healthy human individuals. The repertoire was sequenced with immunoSEQ multiplex PCR; TCRdb's copy has only in-frame clones and lacks some. The repertoire holds 2 million to 2.5 million clones, with 93% as singletons. Sample: naive CD8+ T cells from PBMCs. The receptors were sampled from a young man in good health. Some clones in this sample may be carry-over from other donors' samples. Each CDR3 is given with its conserved first and last residue. Each record gives: D gene, V gene, clone size, J gene, CDR3 DNA, CDR3 protein. D genes are given only for firm matches. The size entry is marked missing in some rows and otherwise reads once, few, many or a size class.

d_gene: -; v_gene: TRBV9; abundance: -; j_gene: TRBJ2-7; CDR3nt: TGTGCCAGCAGCGTGAACGAGCAGTACTTC; CDR3aa: CASSVNEQYF
d_gene: -; v_gene: TRBV27; abundance: -; j_gene: TRBJ2-2; CDR3nt: TGTGCCAGCAGTGGGTCATTTGGCACCGGGGAGCTGTTTTTT; CDR3aa: CASSGSFGTGELFF
d_gene: TRBD1; v_gene: TRBV5-1; abundance: -; j_gene: TRBJ1-6; CDR3nt: TGCGCCAGCAGCTTAACAGGGGTAAATTCACCCCTCCACTTT; CDR3aa: CASSLTGVNSPLHF
d_gene: TRBD1; v_gene: TRBV7-9; abundance: -; j_gene: TRBJ2-1; CDR3nt: TGTGCCAGCAGCCCAGACAGGGGGCTATACAATGAGCAGTTCTTC; CDR3aa: CASSPDRGLYNEQFF
d_gene: -; v_gene: TRBV29-1; abundance: -; j_gene: TRBJ2-2; CDR3nt: TGCAGCACCCGGACACCGAACACCGGGGAGCTGTTTTTT; CDR3aa: CSTRTPNTGELFF
d_gene: -; v_gene: TRBV5-1; abundance: -; j_gene: TRBJ2-1; CDR3nt: TGCGCCAGCAGTTTGAAACCGCACGGGGAGTACAATGAGCAGTTCTTC; CDR3aa: CASSLKPHGEYNEQFF
d_gene: TRBD1; v_gene: TRBV10-3; abundance: -; j_gene: TRBJ1-1; CDR3nt: TGTGCCATCAGTGAGGATCAGGGGGGAGCCACTGAAGCTTTCTTT; CDR3aa: CAISEDQGGATEAFF
d_gene: TRBD1; v_gene: TRBV7-9; abundance: -; j_gene: TRBJ2-3; CDR3nt: TGTGCCAGCAGCTACAGGGGGAGCACAGATACGCAGTATTTT; CDR3aa: CASSYRGSTDTQYF
d_gene: -; v_gene: TRBV5-1; abundance: -; j_gene: TRBJ2-1; CDR3nt: TGCGCCAGCAGGCCCGCTCCCGGGTTCTCCTACAATGAGCAGTTCTTC; CDR3aa: CASRPAPGFSYNEQFF
d_gene: -; v_gene: TRBV18; abundance: -; j_gene: TRBJ2-3; CDR3nt: TGTGCCAGCTCAGGATACTGGCCAGATACGCAGTATTTT; CDR3aa: CASSGYWPDTQYF
d_gene: TRBD1; v_gene: TRBV28; abundance: -; j_gene: TRBJ1-1; CDR3nt: TGTGCCAGCAGTTCGCGGACAGGGTTGACTGAAGCTTTCTTT; CDR3aa: CASSSRTGLTEAFF
d_gene: -; v_gene: TRBV4-2; abundance: -; j_gene: TRBJ2-1; CDR3nt: TGTGCCAGCAGTCCGGGGCGAGGGAATGAGCAGTTCTTC; CDR3aa: CASSPGRGNEQFF
d_gene: TRBD2; v_gene: TRBV6-5; abundance: -; j_gene: TRBJ2-2; CDR3nt: TGTGCCAGCAGACGGCTAGCGGAATCCACCGGGGAGCTGTTTTTT; CDR3aa: CASRRLAESTGELFF
d_gene: TRBD1; v_gene: TRBV6-4; abundance: -; j_gene: TRBJ2-7; CDR3nt: TGTGCCAGCAGCTCCACCCCGGACAGGGGGAAGGACGAGCAGTACTTC; CDR3aa: CASSSTPDRGKDEQYF
d_gene: -; v_gene: TRBV19; abundance: -; j_gene: TRBJ1-4; CDR3nt: TGTGCCAGTAGTAACCCCCGGGACACTTCAACTAATGAAAAACTGTTTTTT; CDR3aa: CASSNPRDTSTNEKLFF
d_gene: -; v_gene: TRBV27; abundance: -; j_gene: TRBJ2-3; CDR3nt: TGTGCCAGCAGTTTAGAGGGTGTTACGCAGTATTTT; CDR3aa: CASSLEGVTQYF
d_gene: -; v_gene: TRBV6-5; abundance: -; j_gene: TRBJ1-1; CDR3nt: TGTGCCAGCAGTTACTACGGGGATAATACTGAAGCTTTCTTT; CDR3aa: CASSYYGDNTEAFF
d_gene: TRBD2; v_gene: TRBV30; abundance: -; j_gene: TRBJ2-2; CDR3nt: TGTGCCTGGACCTCCGGGACTACAAACACCGGGGAGCTGTTTTTT; CDR3aa: CAWTSGTTNTGELFF
d_gene: -; v_gene: TRBV6-5; abundance: -; j_gene: TRBJ2-1; CDR3nt: TGTGCCAGCAGCAACCGAGGGGGTTACAATGAGCAGTTCTTC; CDR3aa: CASSNRGGYNEQFF
d_gene: -; v_gene: TRBV7-3; abundance: -; j_gene: TRBJ2-7; CDR3nt: TGTGCCAGCAGCCCCAATCCCACGGGCGAGTTCTACGAGCAGTACTTC; CDR3aa: CASSPNPTGEFYEQYF
d_gene: -; v_gene: TRBV28; abundance: -; j_gene: TRBJ2-7; CDR3nt: TGTGCCAGCAGGCCGGGGAGCGCTTACGAGCAGTACTTC; CDR3aa: CASRPGSAYEQYF
d_gene: -; v_gene: TRBV29-1; abundance: -; j_gene: TRBJ1-1; CDR3nt: TGCAGCGGAACGGTCTTGAACACTGAAGCTTTCTTT; CDR3aa: CSGTVLNTEAFF
d_gene: -; v_gene: TRBV9; abundance: -; j_gene: TRBJ2-7; CDR3nt: TGTGCCACCTCCCCGGGGGTAGAAGGCTACGAGCAGTACTTC; CDR3aa: CATSPGVEGYEQYF
d_gene: -; v_gene: TRBV28; abundance: once; j_gene: TRBJ2-1; CDR3nt: TGTGCCAGCAGTTCCCCTAATGAAGGCTCCTACAATGAGCAGTTCTTC; CDR3aa: CASSSPNEGSYNEQFF
d_gene: -; v_gene: TRBV29-1; abundance: once; j_gene: TRBJ2-3; CDR3nt: TGCAGCGTTCGACTAGGGGGCACAGATACGCAGTATTTT; CDR3aa: CSVRLGGTDTQYF
d_gene: -; v_gene: TRBV9; abundance: -; j_gene: TRBJ1-2; CDR3nt: TGTGCCAGCAGCGGGCACCACATGGTCGGAGACTACACCTTC; CDR3aa: CASSGHHMVGDYTF
d_gene: TRBD2; v_gene: TRBV5-6; abundance: -; j_gene: TRBJ2-7; CDR3nt: TGTGCCAGCAGCGGACTAGCCGGCTACGAGCAGTACTTC; CDR3aa: CASSGLAGYEQYF
d_gene: TRBD2; v_gene: TRBV4-2; abundance: -; j_gene: TRBJ2-1; CDR3nt: TGTGCCAGCAGCCAACTAGCGGGAGGGTATGAGCAGTTCTTC; CDR3aa: CASSQLAGGYEQFF
d_gene: TRBD2; v_gene: TRBV7-3; abundance: -; j_gene: TRBJ2-1; CDR3nt: TGTGCCAGCAGCCATAATCCTAGCGGGAGGGCGGGCCATGAGCAGTTCTTC; CDR3aa: CASSHNPSGRAGHEQFF
d_gene: -; v_gene: TRBV15; abundance: -; j_gene: TRBJ1-2; CDR3nt: TGTGCCACCAGCAGTACAGGGTTCGGCTACACCTTC; CDR3aa: CATSSTGFGYTF
d_gene: -; v_gene: TRBV10-2; abundance: -; j_gene: TRBJ2-5; CDR3nt: TGCGCCAGCAGTGAGTGGGCAGGGGGGGAGCAAGAGACCCAGTACTTC; CDR3aa: CASSEWAGGEQETQYF
d_gene: -; v_gene: TRBV6-5; abundance: -; j_gene: TRBJ1-2; CDR3nt: TGTGCCAGCAGATCTGGCGGGGTCTATGGCTACACCTTC; CDR3aa: CASRSGGVYGYTF
d_gene: -; v_gene: TRBV27; abundance: -; j_gene: TRBJ1-1; CDR3nt: TGTGCCAGCAGTTTCATTACCATTCTTGGGACCACGAACACTGAAGCTTTCTTT; CDR3aa: CASSFITILGTTNTEAFF
d_gene: -; v_gene: TRBV4-2; abundance: -; j_gene: TRBJ1-2; CDR3nt: TGTGCCAGCAGCCAAGATTTCCGAGACCGGTTGGAAGGCTACACCTTC; CDR3aa: CASSQDFRDRLEGYTF
d_gene: -; v_gene: TRBV28; abundance: few; j_gene: TRBJ2-3; CDR3nt: TGTGCCAGCAGTTTACCCCCGGGGACAGATACGCAGTATTTT; CDR3aa: CASSLPPGTDTQYF
d_gene: -; v_gene: TRBV5-1; abundance: -; j_gene: TRBJ2-3; CDR3nt: TGCGCCAGCAGCTCCGGCAGACAGCGAATTGGGTCTAGCACAGATACGCAGTATTTT; CDR3aa: CASSSGRQRIGSSTDTQYF
d_gene: TRBD1; v_gene: TRBV5-5; abundance: few; j_gene: TRBJ1-2; CDR3nt: TGTGCCAGCAGCCGAGGACAGGGGGCATTAAACTATGGCTACACCTTC; CDR3aa: CASSRGQGALNYGYTF
d_gene: -; v_gene: TRBV7-2; abundance: -; j_gene: TRBJ1-2; CDR3nt: TGTGCCAGCAGCTTAGACGCCCGCCCCGTAGGGGGCTACACCTTC; CDR3aa: CASSLDARPVGGYTF
d_gene: TRBD2; v_gene: TRBV5-1; abundance: -; j_gene: TRBJ2-5; CDR3nt: TGCGCCAGCAGCCCTCGGGGCGGGAGGGGAGAGACCCAGTACTTC; CDR3aa: CASSPRGGRGETQYF
d_gene: -; v_gene: TRBV18; abundance: -; j_gene: TRBJ1-5; CDR3nt: TGTGCCAGCTCACCATCGGGGGGCTACCAGCCCCAGCATTTT; CDR3aa: CASSPSGGYQPQHF
d_gene: -; v_gene: TRBV27; abundance: once; j_gene: TRBJ2-2; CDR3nt: TGTGCCAGCAGTTTAGGAGGCGGGGCCGGGGAGCTGTTTTTT; CDR3aa: CASSLGGGAGELFF
d_gene: -; v_gene: TRBV7-2; abundance: -; j_gene: TRBJ2-3; CDR3nt: TGTGCCAGCAGCTTAGCCCCAGCGGTTATCACAGATACGCAGTATTTT; CDR3aa: CASSLAPAVITDTQYF
d_gene: -; v_gene: TRBV6-5; abundance: -; j_gene: TRBJ2-7; CDR3nt: TGTGCCAGCAGTCTCGGGCAGCCCTACGAGCAGTACTTC; CDR3aa: CASSLGQPYEQYF
d_gene: -; v_gene: TRBV6-1; abundance: -; j_gene: TRBJ2-7; CDR3nt: TGTGCCAGCAGGGAGCTAAAAAAGCAGTACTTC; CDR3aa: CASRELKKQYF
d_gene: -; v_gene: TRBV11-2; abundance: -; j_gene: TRBJ2-1; CDR3nt: TGTGCCAGCAGCTTGACCCCAGGACGGAACAATGAGCAGTTCTTC; CDR3aa: CASSLTPGRNNEQFF
d_gene: -; v_gene: TRBV4-1; abundance: -; j_gene: TRBJ2-3; CDR3nt: TGCGCCAGCAGCCGCAGCACAGATACGCAGTATTTT; CDR3aa: CASSRSTDTQYF
d_gene: -; v_gene: TRBV19; abundance: -; j_gene: TRBJ2-1; CDR3nt: TGTGCCAGTAGTATGGTCCTGAGGGGCAATGAGCAGTTCTTC; CDR3aa: CASSMVLRGNEQFF
d_gene: -; v_gene: TRBV6-5; abundance: -; j_gene: TRBJ1-4; CDR3nt: TGTGCCAGCAGTTACTCGATTGCTTCTGGGGAAAAACTGTTTTTT; CDR3aa: CASSYSIASGEKLFF
d_gene: -; v_gene: TRBV25-1; abundance: -; j_gene: TRBJ2-7; CDR3nt: TGTGCCAGCAGTGACATTCGGGACCGCTCCTACGAGCAGTACTTC; CDR3aa: CASSDIRDRSYEQYF
d_gene: -; v_gene: TRBV10-3; abundance: -; j_gene: TRBJ1-3; CDR3nt: TGTGCCATCAGTGAGTTTGGCTCTGGAAACACCATATATTTT; CDR3aa: CAISEFGSGNTIYF
d_gene: -; v_gene: TRBV7-3; abundance: -; j_gene: TRBJ2-1; CDR3nt: TGTGCCAGCAGCTTAATGGCTCAGGGTGAGCAGTTCTTC; CDR3aa: CASSLMAQGEQFF
d_gene: TRBD2; v_gene: TRBV7-2; abundance: -; j_gene: TRBJ2-7; CDR3nt: TGTGCCAGCAGCTTTTTCCTAGCGGGATCTTTTGAGCAGTACTTC; CDR3aa: CASSFFLAGSFEQYF